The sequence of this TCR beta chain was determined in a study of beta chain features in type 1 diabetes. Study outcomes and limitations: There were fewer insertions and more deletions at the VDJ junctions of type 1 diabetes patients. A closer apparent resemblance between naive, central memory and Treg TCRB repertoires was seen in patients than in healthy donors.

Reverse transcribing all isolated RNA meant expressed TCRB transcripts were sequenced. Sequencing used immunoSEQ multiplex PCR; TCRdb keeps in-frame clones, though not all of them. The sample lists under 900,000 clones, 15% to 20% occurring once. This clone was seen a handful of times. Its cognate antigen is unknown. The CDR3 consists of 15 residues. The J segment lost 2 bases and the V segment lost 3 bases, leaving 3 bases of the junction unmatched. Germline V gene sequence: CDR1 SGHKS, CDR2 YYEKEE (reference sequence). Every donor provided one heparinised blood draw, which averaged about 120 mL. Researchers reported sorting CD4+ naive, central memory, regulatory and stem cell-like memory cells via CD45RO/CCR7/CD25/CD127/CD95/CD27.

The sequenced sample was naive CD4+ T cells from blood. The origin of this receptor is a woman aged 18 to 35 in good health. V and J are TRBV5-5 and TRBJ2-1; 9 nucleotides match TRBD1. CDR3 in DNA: TGTGCCAGCAGCTCCGGGACAGGGACCTACAATGAGCAGTTCTTC. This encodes CASSSGTGTYNEQFF.